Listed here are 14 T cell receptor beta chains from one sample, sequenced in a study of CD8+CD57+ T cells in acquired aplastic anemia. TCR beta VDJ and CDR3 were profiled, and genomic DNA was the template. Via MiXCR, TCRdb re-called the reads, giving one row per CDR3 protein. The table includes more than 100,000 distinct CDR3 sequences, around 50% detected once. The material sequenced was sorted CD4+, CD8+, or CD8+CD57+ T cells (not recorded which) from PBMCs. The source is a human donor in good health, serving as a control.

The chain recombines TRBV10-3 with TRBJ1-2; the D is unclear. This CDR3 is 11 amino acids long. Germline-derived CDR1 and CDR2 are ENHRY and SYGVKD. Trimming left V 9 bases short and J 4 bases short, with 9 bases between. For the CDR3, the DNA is TGTGCCATAAGTCTGAGCTATGGCTACACCTTC. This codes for CAISLSYGYTF.

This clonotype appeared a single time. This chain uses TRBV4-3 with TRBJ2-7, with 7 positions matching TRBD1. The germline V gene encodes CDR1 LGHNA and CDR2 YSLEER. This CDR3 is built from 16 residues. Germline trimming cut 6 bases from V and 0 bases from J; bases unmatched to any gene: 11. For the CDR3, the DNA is TGCGCCAGCAGTGAGTTACAGGGGCTGAGCTCCTACGAGCAGTACTTC. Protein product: CASSELQGLSSYEQYF.

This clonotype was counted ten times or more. The CDR3 loop reads CATSDTSTFGGTDTQYF. The CDR3 nucleotides read TGTGCCACCAGTGATACCTCAACCTTTGGGGGCACAGATACGCAGTATTTT. This rearrangement joins TRBV24-1 to TRBJ2-3; D unclear. The CDR3 has 17 amino acids. CDR1 and CDR2 from the germline V gene are KGHDR and SFDVKD. Trimming pared 3 bases from V and 1 base from J, leaving 16 bases between.

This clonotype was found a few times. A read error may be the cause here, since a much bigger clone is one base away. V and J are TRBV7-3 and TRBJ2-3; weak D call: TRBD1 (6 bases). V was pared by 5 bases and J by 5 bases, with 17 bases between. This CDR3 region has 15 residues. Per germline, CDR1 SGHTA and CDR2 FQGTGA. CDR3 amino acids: CASSLSRSQGDTQYF. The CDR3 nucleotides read TGTGCCAGCAGCCTCTCCAGGTCACAGGGAGATACGCAGTATTTT.

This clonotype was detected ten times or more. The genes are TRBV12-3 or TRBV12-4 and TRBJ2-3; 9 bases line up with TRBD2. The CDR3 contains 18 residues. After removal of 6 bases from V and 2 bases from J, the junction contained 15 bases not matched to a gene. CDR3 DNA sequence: TGTGCCAGCAGCCTCCCCTGGGGGCTAGCGGGGATCACAGATACGCAGTATTTT. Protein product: CASSLPWGLAGITDTQYF.

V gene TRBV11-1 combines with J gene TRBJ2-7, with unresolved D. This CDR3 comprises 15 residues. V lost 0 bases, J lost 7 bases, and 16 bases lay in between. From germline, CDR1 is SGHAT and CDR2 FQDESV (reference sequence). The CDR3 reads CASSLAADGLGEQYF. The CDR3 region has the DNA TGTGCCAGCAGCTTAGCGGCGGACGGCCTTGGGGAGCAGTACTTC.

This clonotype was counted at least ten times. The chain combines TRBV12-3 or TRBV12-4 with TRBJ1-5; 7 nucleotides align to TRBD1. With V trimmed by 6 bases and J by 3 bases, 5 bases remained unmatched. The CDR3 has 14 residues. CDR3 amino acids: CASRHRGPNQPQHF. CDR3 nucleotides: TGTGCCAGCAGGCACAGGGGCCCCAATCAGCCCCAGCATTTT.

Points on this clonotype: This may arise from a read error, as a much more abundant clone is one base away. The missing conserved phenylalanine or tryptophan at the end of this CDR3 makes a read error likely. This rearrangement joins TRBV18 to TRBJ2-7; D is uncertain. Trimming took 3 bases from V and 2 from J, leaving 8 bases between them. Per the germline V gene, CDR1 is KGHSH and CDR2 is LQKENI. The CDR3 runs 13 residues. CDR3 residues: CASSPFDTYEQYL. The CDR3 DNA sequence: TGTGCCAGCTCACCGTTCGATACCTACGAGCAGTACCTC.

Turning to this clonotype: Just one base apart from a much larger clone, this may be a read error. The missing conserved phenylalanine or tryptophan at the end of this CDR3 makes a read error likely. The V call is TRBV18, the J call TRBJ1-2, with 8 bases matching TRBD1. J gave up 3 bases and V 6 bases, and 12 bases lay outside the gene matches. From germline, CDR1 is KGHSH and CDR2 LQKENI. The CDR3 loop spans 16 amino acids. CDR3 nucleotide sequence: TGTGCCAGCTCCCTACAGGGGCAGGGGGCATACTATGGCTACACCCTC. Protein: CASSLQGQGAYYGYTL.

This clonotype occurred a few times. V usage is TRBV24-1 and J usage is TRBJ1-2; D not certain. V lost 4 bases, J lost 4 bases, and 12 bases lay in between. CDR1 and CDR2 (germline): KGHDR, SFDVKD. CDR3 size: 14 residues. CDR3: CATSDSMEPYGYTF. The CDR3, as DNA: TGTGCCACCAGTGACTCCATGGAACCCTATGGCTACACCTTC.

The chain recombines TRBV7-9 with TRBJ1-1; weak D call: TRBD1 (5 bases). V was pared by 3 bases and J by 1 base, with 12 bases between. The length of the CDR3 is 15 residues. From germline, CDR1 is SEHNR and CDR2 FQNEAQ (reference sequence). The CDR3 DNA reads TGTGCCAGCAGCTTTTCCGGGACGGGGAACACTGAAGCTTTCTTT. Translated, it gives CASSFSGTGNTEAFF.

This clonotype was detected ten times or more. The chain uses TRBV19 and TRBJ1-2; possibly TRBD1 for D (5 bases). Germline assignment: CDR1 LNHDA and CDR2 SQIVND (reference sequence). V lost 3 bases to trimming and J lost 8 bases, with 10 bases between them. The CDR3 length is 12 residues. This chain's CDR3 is CASSIARVGYTF. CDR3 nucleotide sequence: TGTGCCAGTAGTATCGCCAGGGTCGGCTACACCTTC.

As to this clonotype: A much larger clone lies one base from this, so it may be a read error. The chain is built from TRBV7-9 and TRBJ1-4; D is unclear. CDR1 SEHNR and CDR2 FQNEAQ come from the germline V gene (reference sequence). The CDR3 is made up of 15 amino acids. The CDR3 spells CAGSLDHRANEKLFF. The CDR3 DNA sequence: TGTGCCGGCAGCTTAGATCACAGAGCTAATGAAAAACTGTTTTTT.

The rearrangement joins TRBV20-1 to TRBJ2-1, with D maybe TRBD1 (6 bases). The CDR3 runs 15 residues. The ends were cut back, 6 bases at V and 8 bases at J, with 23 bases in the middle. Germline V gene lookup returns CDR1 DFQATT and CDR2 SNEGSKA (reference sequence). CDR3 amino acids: CSASIQGGSSYEQFF. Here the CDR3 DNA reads TGCAGTGCGTCTATACAGGGTGGTAGCTCCTATGAGCAGTTCTTC.